This paragraph reports one TCR beta chain. Antigen specificity is unknown. Unique-molecular-identifier-tagged TCR beta cDNA libraries were used. The source material, 1 to 10 million T cells, gave rise to approximately 520,000 cDNA molecules. TCRdb fed the PCR reads into MiXCR, producing one record per CDR3 protein. Of 450,000 to 650,000 distinct CDR3 sequences in the sample, around 44% were seen once. The data derive from a study of post-analysis software for immune sequencing data. About the study: Patients with relapsing-remitting, secondary progressive and progressive-relapsing multiple sclerosis courses were all represented.

In germline, CDR1 is MDHEN, CDR2 SYDVKM. The V end lost 2 bases, the J end lost 8 bases, and 9 bases lay between the germline ends. This CDR3 spans 12 amino acids. Study conclusions and caveats: With TRBV5-6, TRBV5-1 and TRBV20-1 included, five TRBV segments were more frequent in patients than in controls. Multiple sclerosis patients had significantly lower normalized Chao1 diversity than controls. Strong same-batch co-clustering of samples appeared with F measure clustering.

The sample taken for sequencing was blood. This sequence joins TRBV28 and TRBJ1-2; no clear D gene. The clonotype was recovered from a girl under 18 with multiple sclerosis. The CDR3 here is CASSLLTRGYTF. The CDR3 DNA sequence: TGTGCCAGCAGTTTACTTACTCGGGGCTACACCTTC.